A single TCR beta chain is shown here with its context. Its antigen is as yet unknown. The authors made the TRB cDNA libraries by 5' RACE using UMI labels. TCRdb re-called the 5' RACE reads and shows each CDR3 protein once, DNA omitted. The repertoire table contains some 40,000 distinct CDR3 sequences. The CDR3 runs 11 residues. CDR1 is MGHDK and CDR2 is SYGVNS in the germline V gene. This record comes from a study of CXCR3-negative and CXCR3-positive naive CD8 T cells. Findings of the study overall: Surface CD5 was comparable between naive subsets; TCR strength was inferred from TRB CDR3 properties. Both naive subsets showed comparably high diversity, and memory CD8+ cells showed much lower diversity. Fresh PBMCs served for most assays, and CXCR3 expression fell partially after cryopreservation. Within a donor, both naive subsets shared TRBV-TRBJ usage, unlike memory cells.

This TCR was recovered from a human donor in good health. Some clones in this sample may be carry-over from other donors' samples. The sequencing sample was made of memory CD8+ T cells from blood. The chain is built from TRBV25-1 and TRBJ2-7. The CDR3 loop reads CASSEYNEKYF.